This T cell receptor beta chain was identified in a study of shared clonotypes between healthy human individuals. Germline V gives CDR1 MNHNY, CDR2 SVGAGI (reference sequence). The CDR3 runs 14 residues. V was trimmed by 6 bases and J by 3 bases, leaving 14 bases between them. The authors ran the assay at deep level. Some clones are missing from TCRdb's copy, which holds only in-frame ones; the method was immunoSEQ multiplex PCR. The table lists about 470,000 clones, roughly three quarters of them singletons. This TCR derives from a woman in her 40s in good health. Some clones in this sample may be carry-over from other donors' samples. The rearrangement uses TRBV6-6 and TRBJ1-2, with D unresolved. The sequenced sample consisted of PBMCs. CDR3 amino acids: CASRAHEDHYGYTF. Written as DNA, the CDR3 is TGTGCCAGCAGGGCCCATGAGGACCACTATGGCTACACCTTC.